The following is a T cell receptor (beta chain) sequence with its context. Its antigen remains unknown. This sample was included in a study of T cells in Graves' hyperthyroidism and ophthalmopathy. Germline V gene lookup returns CDR1 SGDLS and CDR2 YYNGEE. V was shortened by 1 base and J by 1 base, with 14 bases between the two germline ends. The length of the CDR3 is 16 residues. Amplified TCR beta CDR3 regions derived from RNA transcripts. A first-round RT-PCR of the TCR CDR3 used the HTBI primer set. TCRdb re-analysed the multiplex PCR reads in MiXCR, keeping a single row per CDR3 protein. This sample has roughly 530,000 distinct CDR3 sequences, with about 15% found just once. General study points: Peripheral blood also featured most of the thyroid clonotypes expanded above 0.001. Separating ophthalmopathy from stable hyperthyroidism was achieved by a 13 V-J model.

Specimen: blood. The sequence was collected from a woman aged 18 to 35 with Graves' ophthalmopathy. The chain uses TRBV9 and TRBJ1-1; D might be TRBD1 (6 bases). The CDR3 nucleotides read TGTGCCAGCAGCGTATTCGGTGAACAGGGGAACACTGAAGCTTTCTTT. Translating it yields CASSVFGEQGNTEAFF.